These T cell receptor beta chains were read from a single sample in a study of neurological immune-mediated disorders. TCRdb re-derived calls from the 5' RACE reads in MiXCR, one entry per CDR3 protein. The sample lists tens of thousands of distinct CDR3 sequences; about 11% were seen once. Sequenced input: PBMCs. All receptors come from a male donor with HTLV-1-associated myelopathy (HAM/TSP). Each CDR3 is given with its conserved first and last residue. D genes are given only for firm matches. Clone size is given for some rows only: seen once, a few or many times, or a class if the clone is expanded.

cdr3_length j_call clone_size d_call v_call cdr3_aa cdr3_nt
15 TRBJ2-1 many TRBD2 TRBV6-2/TRBV6-3 CASHNSGGAWNEQFF TGTGCCAGTCATAATAGCGGGGGCGCTTGGAATGAGCAGTTCTTC
15 TRBJ2-1 many TRBD1 TRBV2 CASSEVGQGRSEQFF TGTGCCAGCAGTGAAGTGGGACAGGGTCGAAGTGAGCAGTTCTTC
12 TRBJ1-2 many TRBD1 TRBV6-6 CASTRDSYGYTF TGTGCCAGCACGAGGGACAGCTATGGCTACACCTTC
12 TRBJ2-3 NA NA TRBV18 CVVRGDTDTQYF TGTGTAGTCAGGGGAGATACAGATACGCAGTATTTT
13 TRBJ2-7 many NA TRBV6-5 CASSPRGTYEQYF TGTGCCAGCAGCCCACGAGGAACCTACGAGCAGTACTTC
14 TRBJ2-7 many TRBD2 TRBV7-2 CASSLERGRYEQYF TGTGCCAGCAGCTTAGAGCGGGGTCGCTACGAGCAGTACTTC
14 TRBJ1-2 NA TRBD1 TRBV7-2 CASSPPTGRYGYTF TGTGCCAGCAGCCCGCCGACAGGGAGGTATGGCTACACCTTC
20 TRBJ2-3 NA NA TRBV5-5 CASSFYICRAPEGFTDTQYF NA
16 TRBJ1-6 many NA TRBV7-6 CASSLFGQIYNSPLHF TGTGCCAGCAGCTTATTTGGACAGATCTATAATTCACCCCTCCACTTT
17 TRBJ1-2 many TRBD1 TRBV2 CASSPLDRGRANYGYTF TGTGCCAGCAGCCCATTGGACAGGGGCCGCGCGAACTATGGCTACACCTTC
16 TRBJ1-4 NA NA TRBV20-1 CSASPSGREEGEKLFF TGCAGTGCTAGCCCCTCAGGCAGGGAAGAGGGTGAAAAACTGTTTTTT
15 TRBJ2-1 many NA TRBV30 CAWSAANPLLDEQFF TGTGCCTGGAGTGCAGCGAATCCCCTCCTCGATGAGCAGTTCTTC
15 TRBJ2-7 many TRBD2 TRBV5-1 CASSLGWTSVYEQYF TGCGCCAGCAGCTTGGGGTGGACTAGTGTCTACGAGCAGTACTTC
15 TRBJ2-5 many TRBD1 TRBV7-9 CASSPADRVVETQYF TGTGCCAGCAGCCCAGCGGACAGGGTGGTGGAGACCCAGTACTTC
14 TRBJ1-1 many NA TRBV5-1 CASSLNPGGTEAFF TGCGCCAGCAGCTTGAATCCGGGGGGGACTGAAGCTTTCTTT
14 TRBJ1-2 many NA TRBV7-2 CASSAYTGLDGYTF TGTGCCAGCAGTGCTTACACAGGGCTCGATGGCTACACCTTC
15 TRBJ1-5 many TRBD1 TRBV5-1 CASSSGGQGNQPQHF TGCGCCAGCAGCTCGGGGGGACAGGGGAATCAGCCCCAGCATTTT
14 TRBJ2-6 many NA TRBV5-1 CASSSTAGANVLTF TGCGCCAGCAGCTCGACTGCGGGGGCCAACGTCCTGACTTTC
15 TRBJ2-3 NA NA TRBV5-6 CASSLGGPSTDTQYF TGTGCCAGCAGCTTGGGGGGACCTAGCACAGATACGCAGTATTTT
16 TRBJ2-7 NA TRBD2 TRBV5-1 CASSVGLAGGLYEQYF TGCGCCAGCAGCGTCGGACTAGCGGGAGGGCTCTACGAGCAGTACTTC
16 TRBJ1-3 many NA TRBV20-1 CSARDGGRISGNTIYF TGCAGTGCTAGAGATGGGGGACGGATCTCTGGAAACACCATATATTTT
13 TRBJ2-5 many NA TRBV7-9 CASSHDRQETQYF TGTGCCAGCAGTCACGACAGGCAAGAGACCCAGTACTTC
16 TRBJ1-4 NA NA TRBV4-2 CASSPFTGTGYEKLFF TGTGCCAGCAGTCCCTTTACGGGGACGGGGTATGAAAAACTGTTTTTT
12 TRBJ2-5 many NA TRBV5-1 CASSRGWETQYF TGCGCCAGCAGCCGAGGGTGGGAGACCCAGTACTTC
17 TRBJ2-3 NA TRBD2 TRBV13 CASSSILAGGTSDTQYF TGTGCCAGCAGCTCTATTTTAGCGGGGGGGACTTCAGATACGCAGTATTTT
13 TRBJ1-2 many TRBD1 TRBV18 CASSPIDRVGYTF TGTGCCAGCTCACCGATCGACAGGGTTGGCTACACCTTC
15 TRBJ2-1 few NA TRBV5-1 CASTPGGQRMNEQFF TGCGCCAGCACCCCGGGGGGACAGCGAATGAATGAGCAGTTCTTC
13 TRBJ2-7 many NA TRBV7-2 CASSRPDGYEQYF TGTGCCAGCAGCCGACCGGACGGATACGAGCAGTACTTC
15 TRBJ1-5 many NA TRBV12-3/TRBV12-4 CASSLGQGGNQPQHF TGTGCCAGCAGTTTAGGGCAGGGCGGCAATCAGCCCCAGCATTTT
13 TRBJ2-7 many NA TRBV5-1 CASSLGKIYEQYF TGCGCCAGCAGCTTGGGAAAGATCTACGAGCAGTACTTC
12 TRBJ1-3 many NA TRBV27 CASQSSGNTIYF TGTGCCAGCCAGAGCTCTGGAAACACCATATATTTT
16 TRBJ1-1 NA NA TRBV6-5 CVSSYSSLVRNTEAFF TGTGTCAGCAGTTACTCCTCACTCGTCAGGAACACTGAAGCTTTCTTT
17 TRBJ2-5 NA NA TRBV7-8 CASSLATPGRRSETQYF TGTGCCAGCAGCTTAGCGACACCGGGACGCCGGTCAGAGACCCAGTACTTC
18 TRBJ2-3 NA NA TRBV18 CASSRGAGGDSGTDTQYF TGTGCCAGCTCACGGGGGGCCGGGGGAGACTCGGGCACAGATACGCAGTATTTT
15 TRBJ2-3 many TRBD2 TRBV5-1 CASSLSLAGADTQYF TGCGCCAGCAGCTTAAGCCTAGCGGGAGCAGATACGCAGTATTTT
14 TRBJ2-2 NA NA TRBV5-8 CASTLKAPTGELFF TGTGCCAGCACCCTTAAGGCCCCAACCGGGGAGCTGTTTTTT
16 TRBJ1-2 NA NA TRBV29-1 CSVEDHGTGDHYGYTF TGCAGCGTTGAAGATCACGGGACGGGGGACCACTATGGGTACACCTTC
14 TRBJ2-1 many NA TRBV7-2 CASSLASGNNEQFF TGTGCCAGCAGCTTAGCATCAGGGAACAATGAGCAGTTCTTC
12 TRBJ1-2 many NA TRBV6-2/TRBV6-3 CASSSRENGYTF TGTGCCAGCAGTTCCAGGGAGAATGGCTACACCTTC
11 TRBJ2-3 many TRBD1 TRBV6-1 CASRQGDTQYF TGTGCCAGCCGACAGGGAGATACGCAGTATTTT
14 TRBJ1-2 many TRBD1 TRBV12-3/TRBV12-4 CASNRDRTNYGYTF TGTGCCAGCAACCGGGACAGGACTAACTATGGCTACACCTTC
16 TRBJ2-5 NA NA TRBV7-2 CASSIEPAWGRETQYF TGTGCCAGCAGCATAGAGCCCGCGTGGGGCCGGGAGACCCAGTACTTC
16 TRBJ2-5 NA TRBD2 TRBV3-1 CASSQGGLARQETQYF TGTGCCAGCAGCCAAGGCGGACTAGCACGGCAAGAGACCCAGTACTTC
12 TRBJ2-7 many NA TRBV28 CASSLGSHEQYF TGTGCCAGCAGTTTGGGGTCCCACGAGCAGTACTTC
14 TRBJ2-3 NA TRBD1 TRBV20-1 CSANPPGGADTQYF TGCAGTGCTAATCCTCCAGGGGGCGCAGATACGCAGTATTTT
14 TRBJ2-1 NA NA TRBV15 CATSRNPIDNEQFF TGTGCCACCAGCAGAAATCCCATAGATAATGAGCAGTTCTTC